This TCR beta chain was observed in a study of CD8 T cells in ankylosing spondylitis. This clonotype was seen only a few times. TCRdb processed the 5' RACE reads anew with MiXCR; each CDR3 protein has one entry. The sample holds approximately 260,000 distinct CDR3 sequences, over 15% seen once. CDR3 size: 16 residues. In germline, CDR1 is MNHEY, CDR2 SMNVEV (reference sequence). The V end was cut by 2 bases, the J end by 6 bases, with 17 bases between. The chain couples TRBV27 to TRBJ2-1, with D tentatively TRBD1 or TRBD2 (5 bases each). Sequences were obtained from blood, either unsorted or a sorted T cell fraction (not recorded which). This receptor was taken from a male donor with ankylosing spondylitis or in good health (not recorded which). CDR3 sequence (DNA): TGTGCCAGCAGTTTAACGACCGGGGCCTATCTCAATGAGCAGTTCTTC. Its translation: CASSLTTGAYLNEQFF.